This T cell receptor (beta chain) was identified in a study of breast tumors, draining lymph nodes, adjacent tissues. Study outcomes and limitations: Luminal-like breast cancer showed significantly greater tumor-nontumor repertoire similarity than basal-like breast cancer did. Data fit most tumor T cells coming from lymph node, expanding in tumor.

TCRdb re-called the multiplex PCR reads with MiXCR, one entry per CDR3 protein. The sample includes just under 65,000 distinct CDR3 sequences, approximately 57% seen only once; the top ten take roughly 20%. Turning to this clonotype: What it recognizes is unknown. The junction does not match germline at one end; this may be a read error.

This CDR3 region has 14 residues. Germline V CDR1 and CDR2: LNHNV, YYDKDF (reference sequence). The sequenced sample consisted of breast tumor tissue. This TCR was recovered from a female donor with breast cancer. Some clones in this sample may be carry-over from other donors' samples. V and J are TRBV15 and TRBJ2-3; D perhaps matches TRBD2 (5 bases). The CDR3 coding sequence is TGTGCCATCAGCAGAGATCACGGGGAAGATACGCAGTATTTT. Translating it yields CAISRDHGEDTQYF.